The 10 T cell receptor beta chains reported below all come from one sample, sequenced in a study of STAT3 mutations in large granular lymphocyte leukemia. Study conclusions and caveats: Every T-LGLL patient had at least one immunodominant TCRbeta clonotype.

The repertoire was sequenced with immunoSEQ multiplex PCR; TCRdb's copy has only in-frame clones and lacks some. The sample includes over 3,500 clones, more than 55% of them seen just once. The antigens of these receptors remain unknown. Source material: PBMCs. The receptors originated from a human donor with T large granular lymphocyte leukemia. Some clones in this sample may be carry-over from other donors' samples.

V is TRBV5-4 and J is TRBJ1-2, with TRBD1 identical over 7 bases. Trimming cost V 7 bases and J 8 bases; bases outside gene matches: 20. Germline V lookup: CDR1 SGHNT, CDR2 YYREEE (reference sequence). This CDR3 contains 16 residues. In nucleotides, the CDR3 is TGTGCCAGCGGTGACAGGGATAAGGTTGGCCTGGCGGGCTACACCTTC. Translated, it gives CASGDRDKVGLAGYTF.

The chain recombines TRBV29-1 with TRBJ2-7; TRBD1 aligns across 7 bases. V trimming: 6 bases; J trimming: 5 bases; junction bases outside the gene matches: 7. The germline gives CDR1 SQVTM, CDR2 ANQGSEA. CDR3 length equals 12 residues. CDR3 nucleotides: TGCAGCGTGACAGGGTCAGGGAACGAGCAGTACTTC. Translation gives CSVTGSGNEQYF.

A few counts support this clone. The chain recombines TRBV9 with TRBJ1-5; D is unclear. Trimming stripped 0 bases from V and 4 bases from J, with 8 bases between. CDR3 length: 14 amino acids. The V gene's germline CDR1 is SGDLS and CDR2 YYNGEE. The CDR3: CASSVVGKNQPQHF. The CDR3 DNA reads TGTGCCAGCAGCGTAGTAGGGAAAAATCAGCCCCAGCATTTT.

The rearrangement links TRBV30 to TRBJ2-1; D tentatively fits TRBD1 or TRBD2 (5 bases each). CDR3 size: 14 residues. Per germline, CDR1 GTSNPN and CDR2 SVGIG (reference sequence). Between the trimmed V and J ends, which lost 2 bases and 2 bases, there was a span of 10 bases. CDR3 coding DNA: TGTGCCTGGAGTCAGAGGGGCGCCTACAATGAGCAGTTCTTC. Its protein is CAWSQRGAYNEQFF.

This clone was seen a handful of times. This chain uses TRBV7-9 with TRBJ1-1; TRBD1 might be the D (6 bases). V was shortened by 5 bases and J by 0 bases, with 10 bases between the two germline ends. Germline V lookup: CDR1 SEHNR, CDR2 FQNEAQ (reference sequence). The CDR3 runs to 14 residues. In DNA, the CDR3 is TGTGCCAGCAGCCCGGACAGAATGAACACTGAAGCTTTCTTT. This gives the protein CASSPDRMNTEAFF.

The V and J genes are TRBV2 and TRBJ1-5; 8 bases agree with TRBD1. CDR3 size: 15 residues. The V gene end was trimmed by 6 bases and the J gene end by 2 bases; junction bases not matched to a gene: 6. Germline V gene lookup returns CDR1 SNHLY and CDR2 FYNNEI. CDR3 in amino acids: CASSGQGYGNQPQHF. The DNA of the CDR3 is TGTGCCAGCAGCGGACAGGGATATGGCAATCAGCCCCAGCATTTT.

The chain uses TRBV19 and TRBJ2-1; the D gene is possibly TRBD2 (7 bases). This CDR3 is built from 14 residues. The V and J ends lost 5 bases and 9 bases respectively, with 17 bases between them. Germline V gene sequence: CDR1 LNHDA, CDR2 SQIVND (reference sequence). The CDR3 here is CASSPRGGAGEQFF. CDR3 coding DNA: TGTGCCAGTAGTCCTAGGGGGGGGGCCGGTGAGCAGTTCTTC.

The rearrangement links TRBV5-1 to TRBJ2-7; no clear D gene. Germline CDR1 is SGHRS and CDR2 is YFSETQ. Trimming removed 4 bases from V and 5 bases from J, with 10 bases in between. This CDR3 spans 12 amino acids. CDR3 sequence: CASSLGRNEQYF. The CDR3 nucleotides are TGCGCCAGCAGCCTCGGCCGCAACGAGCAGTACTTC.

The CDR3 coding sequence is TGTGCCAGCAGTGAGGGATCATCAGGGGAAGAGACCCAGTACTTC. This codes for CASSEGSSGEETQYF. The genes are TRBV6-4 and TRBJ2-5, with a possible D match to TRBD1 (6 bases). CDR1 and CDR2 (germline): MRHNA, SNTAGT. V was cut by 3 bases and J by 3 bases, with 14 bases left in between. The CDR3 has 15 residues.

This sequence joins TRBV9 and TRBJ2-7; D remains unclear. The CDR3 runs 11 residues. Germline V lookup: CDR1 SGDLS, CDR2 YYNGEE. V lost 4 bases and J 3 bases, leaving 5 bases between the germline ends. The DNA for the CDR3 is TGTGCCAGCAGCCCCGGCTACGAGCAGTACTTC. Translating gives CASSPGYEQYF.